The present T cell receptor (beta chain) was sequenced within a study of T cell responses to AZD1222 COVID-19 vaccine. General study points: Seropositivity was recorded at baseline in only a handful of AZD1222 recipients.

This clone was observed once. Its specificity is not known. TCRdb's table, derived via immunoSEQ multiplex PCR, lists solely in-frame clones and lacks some. This table has around 140,000 clones, 90% to 95% appearing once. The CDR3 length is 14 residues. V lost 5 bases to trimming and J lost 7 bases; unmatched junction nucleotides: 8. CDR1 and CDR2 from the germline V gene are LGHNT and FRNRAP. The sequence derives from an adult in good health. The chain recombines TRBV12-5 with TRBJ2-1; TRBD2 matches at 7 bases. The sequencing used peripheral blood, collected on day 0 of AZD1222 vaccination. CDR3 nucleotide sequence: TGTGCTAGTGGTGCCGCTAGCGGCTGGAATGAGCAGTTCTTC. Protein sequence: CASGAASGWNEQFF.